The rows below give T cell receptor beta chains drawn from one sample of a study of blood T cell repertoires in COVID-19. TCRdb's copy holds only in-frame clones and misses some; the assay was immunoSEQ multiplex PCR. The repertoire consists of around 450,000 clones, with 87% occurring once and the leading ten covering nearly 2%. Specimen: PBMCs or T cells enriched from blood (not recorded which). The receptors were gathered from a woman aged 18 to 35 with acute COVID-19. Both conserved end residues are part of each CDR3.

CDR3 length	V gene	J gene	CDR3 protein
9	TRBV27	TRBJ2-5	CASTRTQYF
15	TRBV6-5	TRBJ1-2	CASSLRTGGDYGYTF
12	TRBV28	TRBJ1-5	CASSPPGLPQHF
11	TRBV7-9	TRBJ2-5	CASSRAETQYF
11	TRBV29-1	TRBJ2-1	CSVDQRGEQFF
12	TRBV19	TRBJ1-1	CASSQGNTEAFF
16	TRBV5-1	TRBJ2-1	CASSLAGTSGSGEQFF
13	TRBV18	TRBJ1-1	CASLGDLNTEAFF
15	TRBV3-1/TRBV3-2	TRBJ1-2	CASSQGRTSTYGYTF
13	TRBV7-6	TRBJ2-7	CASSAGTSYEQYF
13	TRBV6-5	TRBJ2-1	CASPPRSYNEQFF
15	TRBV11-2	TRBJ2-3	CASSLALAGKDTQYF
15	TRBV5-1	TRBJ2-3	CASSLKLAGIDTQYF
11	TRBV2	TRBJ1-1	CASRGRTEAFF
12	TRBV19	TRBJ2-5	CAKKETEETQYF
17	TRBV28	TRBJ2-7	CASSLSPRRENRYEQYF
15	TRBV7-9	TRBJ1-6	CASSPTDRGPSPLHF
13	TRBV28	TRBJ1-1	CASSINRGSEAFF
15	TRBV6-5	TRBJ2-3	CASRMQDRPTDTQYF
14	TRBV9	TRBJ1-2	CASSVGTPLHGYTF